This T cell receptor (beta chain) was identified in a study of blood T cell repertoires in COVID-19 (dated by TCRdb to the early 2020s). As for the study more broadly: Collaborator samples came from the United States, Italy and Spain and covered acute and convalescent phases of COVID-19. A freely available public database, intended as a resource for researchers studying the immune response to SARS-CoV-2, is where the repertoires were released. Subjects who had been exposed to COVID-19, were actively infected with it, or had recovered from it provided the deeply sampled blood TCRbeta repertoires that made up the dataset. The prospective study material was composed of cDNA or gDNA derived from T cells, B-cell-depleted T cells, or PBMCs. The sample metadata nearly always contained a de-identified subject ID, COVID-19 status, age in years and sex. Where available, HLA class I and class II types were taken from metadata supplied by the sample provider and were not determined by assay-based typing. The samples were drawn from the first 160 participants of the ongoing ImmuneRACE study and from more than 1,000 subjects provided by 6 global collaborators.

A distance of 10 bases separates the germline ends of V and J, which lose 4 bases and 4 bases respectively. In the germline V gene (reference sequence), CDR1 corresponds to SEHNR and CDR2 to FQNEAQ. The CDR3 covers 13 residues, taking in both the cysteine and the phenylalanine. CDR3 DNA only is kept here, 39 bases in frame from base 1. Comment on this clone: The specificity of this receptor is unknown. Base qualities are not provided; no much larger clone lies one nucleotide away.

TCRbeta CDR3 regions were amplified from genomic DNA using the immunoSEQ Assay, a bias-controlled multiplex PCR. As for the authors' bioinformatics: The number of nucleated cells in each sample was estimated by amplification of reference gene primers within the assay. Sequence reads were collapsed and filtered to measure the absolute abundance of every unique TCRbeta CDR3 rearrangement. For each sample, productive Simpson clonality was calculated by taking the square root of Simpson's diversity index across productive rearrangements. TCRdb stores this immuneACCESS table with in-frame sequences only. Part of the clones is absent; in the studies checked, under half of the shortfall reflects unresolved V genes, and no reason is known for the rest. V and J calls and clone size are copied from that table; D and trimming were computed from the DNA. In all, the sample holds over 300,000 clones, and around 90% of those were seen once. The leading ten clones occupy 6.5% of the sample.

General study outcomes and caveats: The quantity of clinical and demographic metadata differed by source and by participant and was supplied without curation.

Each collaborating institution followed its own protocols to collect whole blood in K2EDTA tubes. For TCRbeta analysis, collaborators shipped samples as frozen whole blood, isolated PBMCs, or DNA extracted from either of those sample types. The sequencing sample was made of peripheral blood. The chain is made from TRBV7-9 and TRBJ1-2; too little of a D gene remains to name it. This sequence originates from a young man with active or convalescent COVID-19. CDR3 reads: CASSYSGPYGYTF. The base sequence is TGTGCCAGCAGCTACAGCGGTCCCTATGGCTACACCTTC. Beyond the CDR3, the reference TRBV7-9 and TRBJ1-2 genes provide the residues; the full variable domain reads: DTGVSQNPRHKITKRGQNVTFRCDPISEHNRLYWYRQTLGQGPEFLTYFQNEAQLEKSRLLSDRFSAERPKGSFSTLEIQRTEQGDSAMYLCASSYSGPYGYTFGSGTRLTVV.